The 32 T cell receptor beta chains given below trace back to one sample, sequenced in a study of blood T cell repertoires in COVID-19. Assay used: immunoSEQ multiplex PCR; TCRdb lists only in-frame clones, some missing. The sample has 150,000 to 200,000 clones, about four fifths seen once. Sequenced material: peripheral blood. The origin of the receptors is a woman older than 75 with COVID-19, enrolled during active disease.

Only a few counts were recorded for this clone. The gene calls are TRBV5-1 and TRBJ2-7; 11 positions agree with TRBD1. Germline V lookup: CDR1 SGHRS, CDR2 YFSETQ. The ends lost 4 bases at V and 6 bases at J; junction bases unmatched: 6. The CDR3 runs 14 residues. DNA for the CDR3: TGCGCCAGCAGCAAGGGACAGGGGGAGGGCGAGCAGTACTTC. Amino acid sequence: CASSKGQGEGEQYF.

The sample holds one count of this clone. The chain combines TRBV7-9 with TRBJ1-2, with TRBD1 as a possible D gene (5 bases). The CDR3 consists of 15 residues. V dropped 5 bases and J dropped 0 bases, with 13 bases sitting between them. CDR1 is SEHNR and CDR2 is FQNEAQ in the germline V gene (reference sequence). The CDR3 sequence: CASSGHADSNYGYTF. As DNA, the CDR3 is TGTGCCAGCAGCGGACACGCAGACTCTAACTATGGCTACACCTTC. The full variable domain, its missing parts supplied by reference TRBV7-9 and TRBJ1-2, is DTGVSQNPRHKITKRGQNVTFRCDPISEHNRLYWYRQTLGQGPEFLTYFQNEAQLEKSRLLSDRFSAERPKGSFSTLEIQRTEQGDSAMYLCASSGHADSNYGYTFGSGTRLTVV.

The gene calls are TRBV13 and TRBJ2-1, with 13 nucleotides matching TRBD2. J gave up 0 bases and V 3 bases, and 11 bases lay outside the gene matches. Germline V gene data show CDR1 as PRHDT and CDR2 as FYEKMQ (reference sequence). The CDR3 is 20 residues long. The CDR3 region has the DNA TGTGCCAGCAGCTTTCCTCGGACTAGCGGGAGTGGGGGCTCCTACAATGAGCAGTTCTTC. It specifies CASSFPRTSGSGGSYNEQFF.

This chain joins TRBV6-2 or TRBV6-3 and TRBJ2-3, with 10 positions matching TRBD2. Germline V gives CDR1 MNHEY, CDR2 SVGEGT. This CDR3 region has 15 residues. The J segment lost 8 bases and the V segment lost 5 bases, leaving 10 bases of the junction unmatched. CDR3 bases: TGTGCCAGCAGTACAGCGGGGGGGCTTCTGGTTACGCAGTATTTT. This sequence encodes CASSTAGGLLVTQYF.

The chain couples TRBV5-1 to TRBJ2-5; 7 bases align to TRBD1. The CDR3 runs to 14 residues. Germline values: CDR1 SGHRS, CDR2 YFSETQ. J gave up 1 base and V 4 bases, and 4 bases lay outside the gene matches. This CDR3 reads CASSGNRGQETQYF. The DNA of the CDR3 is TGCGCCAGCAGCGGGAACAGGGGCCAAGAGACCCAGTACTTC.

The chain joins TRBV18 to TRBJ1-2; D remains unclear. Germline assignment: CDR1 KGHSH and CDR2 LQKENI. The CDR3 is made up of 14 amino acids. V gave up 0 bases and J gave up 8 bases, with 13 bases separating them. CDR3 amino acids: CASSPPGWALGYTF. In DNA, the CDR3 is TGTGCCAGCTCACCACCGGGCTGGGCGCTCGGCTACACCTTC.

The rearrangement joins TRBV10-3 to TRBJ1-1; no clear D. The CDR3 loop spans 11 amino acids. Germline V gene data show CDR1 as ENHRY and CDR2 as SYGVKD. V shed 4 bases and J shed 5 bases, with 5 bases lying between them. CDR3 protein: CAISGLTEAFF. The DNA of the CDR3 is TGTGCCATCAGTGGACTGACTGAAGCTTTCTTT.

The DNA of the CDR3 is TGTGCCAGCAGTTGGAGCGGGGGGAAGAATGAGCAGTTCTTC. The encoded protein is CASSWSGGKNEQFF. V and J are TRBV2 and TRBJ2-1; 9 nucleotides agree with TRBD2. This CDR3 spans 14 amino acids. CDR1 SNHLY and CDR2 FYNNEI come from the germline V gene. Trimming took 5 bases from V and 7 from J; bases not matched to a gene: 6.

This chain connects TRBV2 to TRBJ2-5; D not resolved. Trimming took off 7 bases at V and 0 bases at J, with 3 bases between the two ends. Looked up from germline, CDR1 is SNHLY and CDR2 is FYNNEI. This CDR3 spans 11 amino acids. CDR3 in amino acids: CASTDQETQYF. DNA for the CDR3: TGTGCCAGCACTGACCAAGAGACCCAGTACTTC.

The chain links TRBV9 to TRBJ2-7; D unclear. The V and J ends lost 3 bases and 3 bases respectively, with 19 bases between them. The CDR3 sequence is 16 residues long. The germline gives CDR1 SGDLS, CDR2 YYNGEE. CDR3 residues: CASSGPRVAARYEQYF. Written as DNA, the CDR3 is TGTGCCAGCAGCGGACCCCGGGTTGCGGCTCGCTACGAGCAGTACTTC.

V usage is TRBV15 and J usage is TRBJ2-3, with 9 bases lining up with TRBD2. V was pared by 0 bases and J by 5 bases, with 6 bases of the junction left unmatched. The CDR3 has 16 residues. Germline lookup yields CDR1 LNHNV and CDR2 YYDKDF (reference sequence). This CDR3 is CATSREWRGGRDTQYF. In DNA, the CDR3 is TGTGCCACCAGCAGAGAATGGCGGGGGGGCCGAGATACGCAGTATTTT.

The V and J genes are TRBV7-2 and TRBJ2-3; 9 nucleotides match TRBD2. Germline V gene sequence: CDR1 SGHTA, CDR2 FQGNSA. Losses at the gene ends were 5 bases for V and 2 bases for J; bases not matched to a gene: 11. This CDR3 region has 17 residues. CDR3 bases: TGTGCCAGCAGCCTAGGGAGTAGCGGGGGCATCACAGATACGCAGTATTTT. It yields the protein CASSLGSSGGITDTQYF.

This clone was seen once. A read error may produce the germline difference seen at one junction end. The chain joins TRBV15 to TRBJ2-6; 12 bases align to TRBD2. The CDR3 sequence is 18 residues long. Germline V gives CDR1 LNHNV, CDR2 YYDKDF (reference sequence). The CDR3 nucleotides read TGTGCCGCCAGCAGCACTAGCGGGGGGTACTCTGGGGCCAACGTCCTGACTTTC. It specifies CAASSTSGGYSGANVLTF.

This sequence joins TRBV28 and TRBJ1-5, with TRBD1 as a possible D gene (5 bases). The length of the CDR3 is 15 residues. Germline V gene sequence: CDR1 MDHEN, CDR2 SYDVKM. Trimming pared 2 bases from V and 4 bases from J, leaving 12 bases between. CDR3 loop: CASSLQGGRNQPQHF. CDR3 DNA: TGTGCCAGCAGTTTACAGGGAGGAAGGAATCAGCCCCAGCATTTT.

V gene TRBV6-6 combines with J gene TRBJ2-7; 8 nucleotides agree with TRBD1. The CDR3 is 13 residues long. J lost 6 bases, V lost 6 bases, and 7 bases had no gene match. The germline V gene encodes CDR1 MNHNY and CDR2 SVGAGI (reference sequence). CDR3 DNA sequence: TGTGCCAGCAGCCGACTAGGGACAGGCGAGCAGTACTTC. Its translation: CASSRLGTGEQYF.

Here the CDR3 DNA reads TGTGCCAGCTCCCTGACAGGGAATGAAGAGACCCAGTACTTC. This codes for CASSLTGNEETQYF. The V and J genes are TRBV18 and TRBJ2-5, with 7 bases aligning to TRBD1. Germline CDR1 reads KGHSH; CDR2 reads LQKENI. Trimming cost V 6 bases and J 3 bases; bases outside gene matches: 7. There are 14 residues in the CDR3.

In this sample, this clone is medium-sized (0.01 to 0.1%). The V call is TRBV9, the J call TRBJ2-2; 8 bases fit TRBD2. J was trimmed by 5 bases and V by 4 bases; bases with no gene match: 4. This CDR3 is built from 14 residues. Germline assignment: CDR1 SGDLS and CDR2 YYNGEE. The chain's CDR3 is CASSPSGGTGELFF. The CDR3, as DNA: TGTGCCAGCAGCCCATCGGGAGGGACCGGGGAGCTGTTTTTT.

The chain carries TRBV29-1 and TRBJ1-1; D may be TRBD1 (5 bases). Per the germline V gene, CDR1 is SQVTM and CDR2 is ANQGSEA. Trimming stripped 7 bases from V and 0 bases from J, with 15 bases between. This CDR3 contains 14 residues. CDR3: CSAPRGGMNTEAFF. The CDR3 DNA is TGCAGCGCCCCACGGGGGGGGATGAACACTGAAGCTTTCTTT.

The gene calls are TRBV7-8 and TRBJ1-3, with 8 positions matching TRBD1. The CDR3 sequence is 17 residues long. Unmatched junction bases numbered 9, after V lost 5 bases and J lost 0 bases. Germline V gene lookup returns CDR1 SGHVS and CDR2 FQNEAQ. The CDR3 is CASSTPGQVYSGNTIYF. CDR3 sequence (DNA): TGTGCCAGCAGCACTCCGGGACAGGTCTACTCTGGAAACACCATATATTTT.

The chain employs TRBV25-1 and TRBJ1-1, with 11 bases fitting TRBD1. Losses at the gene ends were 3 bases for V and 6 bases for J; bases not matched to a gene: 3. The CDR3 is made up of 14 amino acids. The germline gives CDR1 MGHDK, CDR2 SYGVNS. Here the CDR3 reads CASSDPDRGPEAFF. The CDR3 nucleotides read TGTGCCAGCAGTGACCCGGACAGGGGGCCTGAAGCTTTCTTT.

The J gene is TRBJ2-3, the V gene TRBV19; 7 nucleotides agree with TRBD1. Unmatched junction bases numbered 8, after V lost 3 bases and J lost 2 bases. CDR3 length: 16 residues. In germline, CDR1 is LNHDA, CDR2 SQIVND (reference sequence). CDR3: CASSISTGDLTDTQYF. The CDR3 nucleotides read TGTGCCAGTAGTATTTCAACAGGGGATCTCACAGATACGCAGTATTTT.

This chain connects TRBV6-2 or TRBV6-3 to TRBJ2-5; perhaps TRBD2 as D (5 bases). Trimming took off 4 bases at V and 5 bases at J, with 17 bases between the two ends. The germline V gene has CDR1 MNHEY and CDR2 SVGEGT. The CDR3 contains 15 residues. The CDR3 region is CASSSGNSRGETQYF. The CDR3 DNA reads TGTGCCAGCAGTTCCGGCAACAGTAGAGGGGAGACCCAGTACTTC.

V usage is TRBV5-1 and J usage is TRBJ1-1; 8 bases match TRBD1. With 0 bases clipped from V and 6 bases from J, the junction kept 7 bases outside the gene matches. CDR3 size: 15 residues. Germline V gene data show CDR1 as SGHRS and CDR2 as YFSETQ. The CDR3, as DNA: TGCGCCAGCAGCTTGGGGGGACAGGCGGTAGCTGAAGCTTTCTTT. Its protein is CASSLGGQAVAEAFF.

This chain links TRBV4-3 with TRBJ1-4; maybe TRBD1 (6 bases). With 3 bases removed from V and 3 bases from J, the gap between germline ends came to 14 bases. The V gene's germline CDR1 is LGHNA and CDR2 YSLEER. This CDR3 spans 16 amino acids. The CDR3, as DNA: TGCGCCAGCAGCCATTCTTGGACAGCCTCTAATGAAAAACTGTTTTTT. Translation gives CASSHSWTASNEKLFF.

V gene TRBV3-1 (or the pseudogene TRBV3-2) combines with J gene TRBJ2-3; 8 nucleotides agree with TRBD2. CDR3 length: 13 amino acids. V trimming: 2 bases; J trimming: 9 bases; junction bases outside the gene matches: 4. Germline values: CDR1 LGHDT, CDR2 YNNKEL (reference sequence). The CDR3 bases are TGTGCCAGCAGCCAATTTAGCGGGGAAACGCAGTATTTT. This gives the protein CASSQFSGETQYF.

The chain couples TRBV11-3 to TRBJ1-1, with 10 bases lining up with TRBD1. The CDR3 contains 15 residues. Germline loops: CDR1 SGHNT, CDR2 YENEEA. J lost 1 base, V lost 5 bases, and 4 bases had no gene match. The CDR3 sequence: CASSQRQGANTEAFF. For the CDR3, the DNA is TGTGCCAGCAGCCAAAGACAGGGGGCGAACACTGAAGCTTTCTTT.

The chain carries TRBV29-1 and TRBJ2-1; the match to TRBD1 covers 9 bases. CDR3 length: 13 amino acids. CDR1 is SQVTM, CDR2 ANQGSEA, per germline. Trimming cost V 6 bases and J 8 bases; bases outside gene matches: 8. The CDR3 loop is CSVGRTGEDEQFF. In nucleotides, the CDR3 is TGCAGCGTGGGCCGGACAGGGGAGGATGAGCAGTTCTTC.

The chain uses TRBV10-3 and TRBJ2-7, with D perhaps TRBD1 (5 bases). Trimming shortened V by 0 bases and J by 2 bases, and 8 bases separated the two germline ends. Per germline, CDR1 ENHRY and CDR2 SYGVKD. CDR3 length equals 14 residues. The CDR3 nucleotides are TGTGCCATCAGTGAGTCGAAGGGGACCTACGAGCAGTACTTC. This codes for CAISESKGTYEQYF.

This clone was found once. The rearrangement uses TRBV27 and TRBJ2-2, with 11 bases fitting TRBD2. The CDR3 is 15 amino acids. CDR1 and CDR2 from the germline V gene are MNHEY and SMNVEV (reference sequence). The V gene end was trimmed by 5 bases and the J gene end by 5 bases; junction bases not matched to a gene: 4. In DNA form, the CDR3 reads TGTGCCAGCAGTCAGGGGACTAGCGGAACCGGGGAGCTGTTTTTT. Its translation is CASSQGTSGTGELFF.

J is TRBJ2-1 and V is TRBV19; TRBD2 agrees at 10 bases. Germline values: CDR1 LNHDA, CDR2 SQIVND (reference sequence). This CDR3 has 14 residues. J lost 7 bases, V lost 5 bases, and 5 bases had no gene match. CDR3 coding DNA: TGTGCCAGTAGTTTAAGCGGGGGGGCAAATGAGCAGTTCTTC. Amino acid sequence: CASSLSGGANEQFF.

The J gene is TRBJ2-3, the V gene TRBV18; D might be TRBD2 (6 bases). In germline, CDR1 is KGHSH, CDR2 LQKENI. The CDR3 extends over 13 amino acids. Trimming left V 3 bases short and J 6 bases short, with 10 bases between. The CDR3 sequence is CASSPGLMDTQYF. CDR3 DNA: TGTGCCAGCTCACCGGGACTTATGGATACGCAGTATTTT.

The chain has TRBV4-2 and TRBJ2-1; D is ambiguous. The CDR3 totals 17 residues. V lost 3 bases, J lost 0 bases, and 15 bases lay in between. Germline V gives CDR1 LGHNA, CDR2 YNFKEQ. DNA for the CDR3: TGTGCCAGCAGCCAGGCGAACAGTTTTAGCTCCTACAATGAGCAGTTCTTC. Protein: CASSQANSFSSYNEQFF.